The clone carrying this T cell receptor (beta chain) was counted a few times. V gave up 4 bases and J gave up 8 bases, with 17 bases separating them. The CDR3 extends over 15 amino acids. Germline CDR1 and CDR2: MGHRA and YSYEKL. TCRdb re-called the RACE reads with MiXCR, one entry per CDR3 protein. This table has roughly 380,000 distinct CDR3 sequences, roughly 5.3% appearing once. This sample's time point: pre-sensitization, week 0. Treatment in this sample: therapeutic diphenylcyclopropenone sensitization with weekly scalp DPC. The sample belongs to a study of human T cells and chemical hapten exposure. Study background: Sensitization involved placing 2% DPC onto a 2 cm by 2 cm region of upper inner arm skin.

The specimen was whole blood, collected in connection with sensitization to the hapten diphenylcyclopropenone (DPC). The TCR comes from a woman aged 45 to 65 with alopecia areata. Some clones in this sample may be carry-over from other donors' samples. The chain combines TRBV4-1 with TRBJ1-4, with a tentative D call TRBD1 (6 bases). The CDR3 is CASSLSRGAREKLFF. The CDR3 bases are TGCGCCAGCAGCCTCTCGAGGGGGGCGCGAGAAAAACTGTTTTTT.